This TCR beta chain was recovered during a study of T-cell memory formation after mild COVID-19. The CDR3 spans 14 residues. Germline CDR1 DFQATT, CDR2 SNEGSKA (reference sequence). V gave up 0 bases and J gave up 11 bases, with 14 bases separating them. TCRdb ran MiXCR on the 5' RACE reads and lists one entry per CDR3 protein. This table has 300,000 to 400,000 distinct CDR3 sequences, roughly 13% appearing once. The chain is built from TRBV20-1 and TRBJ2-6; D gene uncertain. The sequence was collected from a man younger than 30 who had mild COVID-19 (a few samples of this study predate the infection). Cell type and time point are not known. Specimen: PBMCs or a T cell subset sorted from them (not recorded which). The CDR3 reads CSARDQSSSDVLTF. CDR3 DNA: TGCAGTGCTAGAGATCAGAGCTCATCGGACGTCCTGACTTTC.